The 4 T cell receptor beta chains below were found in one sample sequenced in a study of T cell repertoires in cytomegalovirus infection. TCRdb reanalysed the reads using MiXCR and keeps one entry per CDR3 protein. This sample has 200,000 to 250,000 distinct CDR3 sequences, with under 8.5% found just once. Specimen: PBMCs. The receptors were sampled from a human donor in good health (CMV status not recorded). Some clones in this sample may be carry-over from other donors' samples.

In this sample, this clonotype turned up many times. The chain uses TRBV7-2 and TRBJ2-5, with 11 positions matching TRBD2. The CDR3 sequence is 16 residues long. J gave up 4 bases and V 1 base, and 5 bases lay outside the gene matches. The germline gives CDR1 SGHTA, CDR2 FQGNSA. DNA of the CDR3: TGTGCCAGCAGCTTAGTAGGGACTAGCGGCCTAGAGACCCAGTACTTC. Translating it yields CASSLVGTSGLETQYF.

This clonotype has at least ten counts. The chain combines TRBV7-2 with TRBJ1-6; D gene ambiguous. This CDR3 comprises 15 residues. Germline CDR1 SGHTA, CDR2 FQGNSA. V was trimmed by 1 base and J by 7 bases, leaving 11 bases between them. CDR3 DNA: TGTGCCAGCAGCTTAGTTGTCGGGGAAAATTCACCCCTCCACTTT. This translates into CASSLVVGENSPLHF.

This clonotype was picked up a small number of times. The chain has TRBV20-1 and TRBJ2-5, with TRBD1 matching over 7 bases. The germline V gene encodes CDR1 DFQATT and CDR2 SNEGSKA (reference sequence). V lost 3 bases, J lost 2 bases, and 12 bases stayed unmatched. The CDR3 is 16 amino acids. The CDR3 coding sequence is TGCAGTGCTAGTTCCTTACAGGGGTCAAGACAAGAGACCCAGTACTTC. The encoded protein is CSASSLQGSRQETQYF.

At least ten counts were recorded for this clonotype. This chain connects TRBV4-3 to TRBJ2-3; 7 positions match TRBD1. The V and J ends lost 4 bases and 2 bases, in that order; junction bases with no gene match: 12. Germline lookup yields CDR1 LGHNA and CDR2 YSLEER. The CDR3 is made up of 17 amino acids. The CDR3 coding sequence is TGCGCCAGCAGCCCCTGGGGAGACAGGGATGCCACAGATACGCAGTATTTT. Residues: CASSPWGDRDATDTQYF.